The T cell receptor beta chain described here comes from a study of cytomegalovirus exposure and HLA in healthy donors. Study-wide background: In an early release, HLA-typed donors contributed about 79 million unique TCR sequences.

A multiplex PCR was run with 60 Vbeta primers and 13 Jbeta primers. This table comes from immunoSEQ multiplex PCR, and its TCRdb copy is limited to in-frame clones, with some not included. The data hold around 150,000 clones, with roughly 79% observed a single time. The sequencing input was PBMCs. This clonotype originated in a woman in her thirties in good health and CMV-seronegative.

The CDR3 spells CASSSLAQGGYEQYF. The CDR3 coding sequence is TGTGCCAGCAGTTCCCTCGCCCAGGGCGGTTACGAGCAGTACTTC. The chain has TRBV6-6 and TRBJ2-7; D perhaps matches TRBD1 (5 bases). V dropped 4 bases and J dropped 4 bases, with 17 bases sitting between them. Germline V gene data show CDR1 as MNHNY and CDR2 as SVGAGI (reference sequence). This CDR3 contains 15 residues.